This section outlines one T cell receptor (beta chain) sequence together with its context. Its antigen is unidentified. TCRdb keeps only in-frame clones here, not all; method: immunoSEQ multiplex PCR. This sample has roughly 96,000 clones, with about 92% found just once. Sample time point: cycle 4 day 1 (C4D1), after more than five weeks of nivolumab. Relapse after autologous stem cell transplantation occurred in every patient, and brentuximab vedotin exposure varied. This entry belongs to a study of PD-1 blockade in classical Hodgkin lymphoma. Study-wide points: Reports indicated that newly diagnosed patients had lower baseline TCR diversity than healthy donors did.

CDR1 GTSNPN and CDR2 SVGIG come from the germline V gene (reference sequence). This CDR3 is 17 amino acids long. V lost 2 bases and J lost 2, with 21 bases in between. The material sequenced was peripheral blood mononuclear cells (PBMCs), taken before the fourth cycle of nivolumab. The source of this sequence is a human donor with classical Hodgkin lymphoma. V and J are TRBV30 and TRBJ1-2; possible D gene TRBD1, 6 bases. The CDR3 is CAWSTGNQGTRNYGYTF. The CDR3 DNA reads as TGTGCCTGGAGTACGGGCAATCAGGGGACGAGGAACTATGGCTACACCTTC.